This T cell receptor beta chain was recovered during a study of tumor-infiltrating lymphocytes in primary liver carcinoma. Whole-study findings and limits: Representation across all five tumor regions was limited to only about 7-25% of top clones. Tumor top-250-clone fractions significantly exceeded those of blood (p = 0.039).

The study co-extracted DNA and RNA from around 18-30 mg of unsorted bulk tissue. The study found over 85% viable tumor cells in every tumor sample. This clonotype was seen a single time. Its antigen remains unidentified. The junction departs from the called germline gene at one end, perhaps through a read error. TCR beta cDNA was reverse-transcribed from around 0.55 ug of total RNA. The reaction used a constant-region primer and ProtoScript II reverse transcriptase. ARM-PCR, slightly modified, supplied the TCR beta libraries through three nested multiplex PCR rounds. In TCRdb, the multiplex PCR reads were re-called with MiXCR into one record per CDR3 protein. The table lists 48,000 or so distinct CDR3 sequences, 60% to 75% of them singletons, with around 28% in the top ten. Material for sequencing was liver tumor tissue from sampling region 3. The subset here: tumor region T3, left-lateral pole. This clonotype originated in a middle-aged man with primary liver carcinoma and hepatitis B virus infection.

The chain's CDR3 is CASNPPLGPYNEKFF. As DNA, the CDR3 is TGCGCCAGTAACCCACCTCTCGGGCCCTACAATGAGAAGTTCTTC. This rearrangement joins TRBV4-1 to TRBJ2-1; no clear D gene. The CDR3 runs to 15 residues. The V gene's germline CDR1 is MGHRA and CDR2 YSYEKL.